What follows are 24 T cell receptor beta chains derived from one specimen sequenced in a study of cytomegalovirus exposure and HLA in healthy donors. Amplification used 60 Vbeta primers and 13 Jbeta primers. Here immunoSEQ multiplex PCR was the method, and the copy in TCRdb shows in-frame clones only, minus some. The sample lists 150,000 to 200,000 clones, around 79% occurring once. The sequenced material came from PBMCs. These receptors all stem from a woman aged 45-65 years in good health and CMV-seronegative.

This chain connects TRBV11-2 to TRBJ1-5; D uncertain. V was trimmed by 0 bases and J by 4 bases, leaving 7 bases between them. CDR3 size: 14 residues. CDR1 is SGHAT and CDR2 is FQNNGV in the germline V gene. The CDR3 DNA reads TGTGCCAGCAGCTTAGACAGGAGGAATCAGCCCCAGCATTTT. Amino acids: CASSLDRRNQPQHF.

Only a few counts were recorded for this clone. The chain joins TRBV4-3 to TRBJ1-1, with a weak D call TRBD1 (5 bases). CDR3 length: 15 amino acids. Trimming took 3 bases from V and 0 from J, leaving 11 bases between them. CDR1 and CDR2 from the germline V gene are LGHNA and YSLEER. For the CDR3, the DNA is TGCGCCAGCAGCCATTTCCCGGGGGTGAACACTGAAGCTTTCTTT. Translating it yields CASSHFPGVNTEAFF.

This clone occurred a few times. CDR3 sequence: CASSLGQLRTNEKLFF. The CDR3 bases are TGCGCCAGCAGCCTGGGACAGTTGCGAACTAATGAAAAACTGTTTTTT. The V and J genes are TRBV4-1 and TRBJ1-4, with 7 bases lining up with TRBD1. Germline trimming cut 4 bases from V and 1 base from J; bases unmatched to any gene: 6. The CDR3 sequence is 16 residues long. CDR1 and CDR2 from the germline V gene are MGHRA and YSYEKL.

V usage is TRBV5-4 and J usage is TRBJ1-2, with a possible D match to TRBD1 (6 bases). The V gene's germline CDR1 is SGHNT and CDR2 YYREEE (reference sequence). The V gene lost 0 bases and the J gene lost 0 bases, with 15 bases spanning the gap. This CDR3 is 17 amino acids long. The CDR3 region is CASSLGGIAGANYGYTF. CDR3 DNA: TGTGCCAGCAGCTTGGGTGGGATTGCAGGGGCTAACTATGGCTACACCTTC.

This clone turned up a few times. The V and J genes are TRBV11-2 and TRBJ2-5; 13 bases are shared with TRBD2. The J call may be faulty, since TRBJ2-7 better matches the DNA end. The CDR3 totals 16 residues. Germline assignment: CDR1 SGHAT and CDR2 FQNNGV. CDR3 in amino acids: CASRRLAGGSANEQYF. CDR3 coding DNA: TGTGCCAGCAGGAGACTAGCGGGAGGTAGCGCCAACGAGCAGTACTTC.

As for this clone: The junction departs from germline at one end; a sequencing error may be responsible. This chain connects TRBV7-7 to TRBJ2-2, with TRBD2 identical over 14 bases. This CDR3 comprises 16 residues. CDR1 is SSHAT and CDR2 is FNYEAQ in the germline V gene (reference sequence). The CDR3 coding sequence is TGTGCTAGCAGCACGACTAGCGGGAGGGCCCCCGGGGAGCTGTTTTTT. It specifies CASSTTSGRAPGELFF. The whole variable domain, filled in from reference TRBV7-7 and TRBJ2-2, reads GAGVSQSPRYKVTKRGQDVTLRCDPISSHATLYWYQQALGQGPEFLTYFNYEAQPDKSGLPSDRFSAERPEGSISTLTIQRTEQRDSAMYRCASSTTSGRAPGELFFGEGSRLTVL.

The CDR3 bases are TGCAGCGTTGTCCAGACTGAAGCTTTCTTT. Translated, it gives CSVVQTEAFF. The chain employs TRBV29-1 and TRBJ1-1; D not resolved. The CDR3 runs to 10 residues. Germline loops: CDR1 SQVTM, CDR2 ANQGSEA. Trimming removed 4 bases from V and 5 bases from J, with 5 bases in between. The full variable domain, rest sourced from reference TRBV29-1 and TRBJ1-1, is SAVISQKPSRDICQRGTSLTIQCQVDSQVTMMFWYRQQPGQSLTLIATANQGSEATYESGFVIDKFPISRPNLTFSTLTVSNMSPEDSSIYLCSVVQTEAFFGQGTRLTVV.

The chain joins TRBV15 to TRBJ2-7, with 9 bases fitting TRBD1. This CDR3 comprises 15 residues. V lost 5 bases and J lost 3; bases outside the gene matches: 8. Germline V gene lookup returns CDR1 LNHNV and CDR2 YYDKDF (reference sequence). CDR3 sequence: CATSPSTGGVYEQYF. DNA of the CDR3: TGTGCCACCAGCCCCTCGACAGGGGGGGTCTACGAGCAGTACTTC.

A few counts support this clone. J is TRBJ1-4 and V is TRBV7-6; D is unresolved. Trimming removed 1 base at V and 0 bases at J, with 12 bases between. Germline CDR1 reads SGHVS; CDR2 reads FNYEAQ. This CDR3 is 17 amino acids long. For the CDR3, the DNA is TGTGCCAGCAGCTTAGTTCCGGGAAGGGCAACTAATGAAAAACTGTTTTTT. Residues: CASSLVPGRATNEKLFF.

This chain links TRBV28 with TRBJ1-5, with 7 bases fitting TRBD1. CDR3 length equals 13 residues. V shed 6 bases, J shed 6 bases, and the junction held 5 bases outside the gene matches. CDR1 MDHEN and CDR2 SYDVKM come from the germline V gene. The CDR3 DNA reads TGTGCCAGCAGACAGGGGAATGGTCAGCCCCAGCATTTT. It translates to CASRQGNGQPQHF.

This clone was seen only a few times. The chain joins TRBV6-5 to TRBJ2-1; maybe TRBD2 (5 bases). Trimming took off 6 bases at V and 7 bases at J, with 13 bases between the two ends. Germline CDR1 MNHEY, CDR2 SVGAGI. There are 13 residues in the CDR3. CDR3 protein: CASRDPRGNEQFF. The CDR3 DNA is TGTGCCAGCAGGGACCCTCGCGGGAATGAGCAGTTCTTC.

V gene TRBV2 combines with J gene TRBJ1-2, with a tentative D call TRBD1 (5 bases). The V gene's germline CDR1 is SNHLY and CDR2 FYNNEI. This CDR3 comprises 12 residues. Trimming stripped 7 bases from V and 8 bases from J, with 14 bases between. CDR3 sequence (DNA): TGTGCCAGCACCTCGAGAAGGGGAGGCTACACCTTC. Translated: CASTSRRGGYTF.

The V and J genes are TRBV7-9 and TRBJ2-1; 10 bases agree with TRBD1. V was clipped by 1 base and J by 10 bases; unmatched bases: 1. CDR1 and CDR2 from the germline V gene are SEHNR and FQNEAQ (reference sequence). This CDR3 has 13 amino acids. CDR3 DNA: TGTGCCAGCAGCTTAGGGACAGGGGGGGAGCAGTTCTTC. Its protein is CASSLGTGGEQFF.

The chain couples TRBV4-2 to TRBJ1-5; D ambiguous. The CDR3 consists of 15 residues. V was cut by 3 bases and J by 4 bases, with 13 bases left in between. The germline V gene encodes CDR1 LGHNA and CDR2 YNFKEQ. CDR3 sequence reads: CASSQGGSGNQPQHF. Here the CDR3 DNA reads TGTGCCAGCAGCCAGGGCGGATCGGGGAATCAGCCCCAGCATTTT.

The genes are TRBV5-1 and TRBJ1-1, with 9 bases that match TRBD1. The germline gives CDR1 SGHRS, CDR2 YFSETQ. The CDR3 has 14 residues. The ends lost 3 bases at V and 1 base at J; junction bases unmatched: 1. The CDR3 sequence: CASSWTGANTEAFF. The DNA for the CDR3 is TGCGCCAGCAGCTGGACAGGGGCGAACACTGAAGCTTTCTTT.

In its sample, this clone was seen once. V gene TRBV6-5 combines with J gene TRBJ1-2, with D unclear. CDR3 length: 15 residues. Germline CDR1 reads MNHEY; CDR2 reads SVGAGI. V was clipped by 2 bases and J by 2 bases, with 12 bases between them. CDR3 amino acids: CASSYRGILNYGYTF. The CDR3 DNA sequence: TGTGCCAGCAGTTACAGAGGGATACTCAACTATGGCTACACCTTC.

Of note for this clone: Other DNA sequences within the sample encode an identical CDR3. This sequence joins TRBV27 and TRBJ2-7; possibly TRBD1 for D (5 bases). The CDR3 runs to 14 residues. Trimming shortened V by 1 base and J by 0 bases, and 7 bases separated the two germline ends. Germline CDR1 is MNHEY and CDR2 is SMNVEV (reference sequence). CDR3 nucleotides: TGTGCCAGCAGTTTATGGGGCAGCTCCTACGAGCAGTACTTC. Its translation is CASSLWGSSYEQYF.

The chain links TRBV7-9 to TRBJ1-2; 10 positions match TRBD1. Germline V gives CDR1 SEHNR, CDR2 FQNEAQ (reference sequence). The V and J ends lost 6 bases and 3 bases, in that order; junction bases with no gene match: 13. The CDR3 contains 17 residues. For the CDR3, the DNA is TGTGCCAGCAGAAGCACCGGGACAGGGGTTAACGACTATGGCTACACCTTC. It encodes CASRSTGTGVNDYGYTF.

V and J are TRBV5-6 and TRBJ2-7; 8 bases fit TRBD2. The germline CDR1 and CDR2 sequences are SGHDT and YYEEEE. This CDR3 spans 14 amino acids. Trimming took 4 bases from V and 5 from J; bases not matched to a gene: 8. The CDR3 sequence is CASSTGTRVNEQYF. The CDR3 DNA is TGTGCCAGCAGCACCGGGACTAGAGTAAACGAGCAGTACTTC.

This clone was detected only once. The CDR3 DNA is TGTGCCAGTAGTATTAACAGAATGTACCAAGAGACCCAGTACTTC. Amino acids: CASSINRMYQETQYF. The rearrangement uses TRBV19 and TRBJ2-5, with D unclear. Germline V gene lookup returns CDR1 LNHDA and CDR2 SQIVND (reference sequence). The CDR3 has 15 amino acids. V lost 3 bases to trimming and J lost 0 bases, with 11 bases between them. Full variable domain (missing parts from reference TRBV19 and TRBJ2-5): DGGITQSPKYLFRKEGQNVTLSCEQNLNHDAMYWYRQDPGQGLRLIYYSQIVNDFQKGDIAEGYSVSREKKESFPLTVTSAQKNPTAFYLCASSINRMYQETQYFGPGTRLLVL.

This clone showed up just a few times. V gene TRBV6-6 combines with J gene TRBJ2-7; 9 bases line up with TRBD1. The CDR3 sequence is 14 residues long. CDR1 and CDR2 (germline): MNHNY, SVGAGI (reference sequence). The trim removed 6 bases at V and 2 bases at J, leaving 5 bases unmatched. This CDR3 is CASSMDRGTYEQYF. Here the CDR3 DNA reads TGTGCCAGCAGCATGGACAGGGGTACCTACGAGCAGTACTTC.

The chain recombines TRBV19 with TRBJ2-7; TRBD2 matches 13 bases. The CDR3 contains 18 residues. J was trimmed by 3 bases and V by 5 bases; bases with no gene match: 13. Germline V CDR1 and CDR2: LNHDA, SQIVND (reference sequence). CDR3 coding DNA: TGTGCCAGTAGTTCCTCATGGACTAGCGGGAGAACACGCTACGAGCAGTACTTC. This gives the protein CASSSSWTSGRTRYEQYF.

V is TRBV6-7 and J is TRBJ1-3; D ambiguous. TRBV6-7 is flagged as an ORF with uncertain function. The V gene lost 2 bases and the J gene lost 0 bases, with 8 bases spanning the gap. The CDR3 spans 15 residues. CDR3 amino acids: CASSYPSLSGNTIYF. CDR3 nucleotides: TGTGCCAGCAGTTACCCGTCTCTCTCTGGAAACACCATATATTTT.

The chain is built from TRBV15 and TRBJ2-1; no definite D call. The CDR3 is 16 amino acids. Trimming removed 0 bases at V and 6 bases at J, with 15 bases between. Germline V gene lookup returns CDR1 LNHNV and CDR2 YYDKDF (reference sequence). The CDR3 here is CATSRDLGVFSNEQFF. As DNA, the CDR3 is TGTGCCACCAGCAGAGATCTTGGTGTTTTTAGCAATGAGCAGTTCTTC.